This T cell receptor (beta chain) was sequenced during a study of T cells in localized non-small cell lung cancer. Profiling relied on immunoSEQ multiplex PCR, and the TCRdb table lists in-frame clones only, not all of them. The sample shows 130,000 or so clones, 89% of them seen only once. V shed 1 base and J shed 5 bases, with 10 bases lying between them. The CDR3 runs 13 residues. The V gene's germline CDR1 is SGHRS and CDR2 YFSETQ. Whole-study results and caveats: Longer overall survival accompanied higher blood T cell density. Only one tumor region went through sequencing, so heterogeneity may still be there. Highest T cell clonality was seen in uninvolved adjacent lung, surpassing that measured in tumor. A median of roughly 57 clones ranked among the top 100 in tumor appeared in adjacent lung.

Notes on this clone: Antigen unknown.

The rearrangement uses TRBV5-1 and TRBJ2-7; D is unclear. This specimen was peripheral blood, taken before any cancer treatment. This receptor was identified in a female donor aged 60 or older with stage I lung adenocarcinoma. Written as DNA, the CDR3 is TGCGCCAGCAGCTTGCTCCAGAGTCACGAGCAGTACTTC. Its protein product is CASSLLQSHEQYF.